This TCR beta chain was observed in a study of T cells in Graves' hyperthyroidism and ophthalmopathy (dated by TCRdb to the late 2010s). About the investigation overall: Peripheral blood was collected at initial diagnosis, before any treatment. The 75 to 100 discovery patients were randomly split 7:3 into training and test sets. After sampling, hyperthyroidism patients received methimazole starting at 30 mg daily, and ophthalmopathy patients received high-dose intravenous methylprednisolone. Thyroid tissue and blood T-cell repertoires from over 5 Graves' hyperthyroidism patients were also compared in the study. To identify TCR V-J signatures that set the groups apart, the researchers used a discovery cohort of about a hundred patients, made up of 43 with Graves' ophthalmopathy and 57 with stable Graves' hyperthyroidism. According to the paper, TCR Vbeta CDR3 sequencing was carried out on some 140 peripheral blood samples, which came from approximately 41 ophthalmopathy, around 75 hyperthyroidism and approximately 17 progressor patients. Prospective prediction of ophthalmopathy was tested in an independent validation cohort consisting of some 20 hyperthyroidism patients and around 17 patients who later progressed to ophthalmopathy. Overall study results and their limits: No statistical method was used to set the sample size in advance, and investigators knew the group allocation. Most expanded thyroid clonotypes (frequency above 0.001) were also detected in blood, suggesting blood repertoires may reflect thyroid immune responses. In validation, the model predicted progression to ophthalmopathy with over 65% sensitivity and less than 75% specificity, a median of approximately 6.5 months before onset. Ophthalmopathy was separated from stable hyperthyroidism by a 13 V-J signature model, with about 86% sensitivity and about 81% specificity obtained in cross-validation and 80%/75% obtained in testing.

Amplification of TCR beta CDR3 regions was carried out from RNA transcripts. The first round of RT-PCR for the TCR CDR3 was performed with the HTBI primer set and the Qiagen OneStep RT-PCR kit. Libraries were constructed in a second round of multiplex PCR, after which size selection and purification were performed. Sequencing of the libraries was done on an Illumina HiSeq2000 using paired-end 100 bp reads. In the paper's pipeline: SOAPnuke was used to process the raw data, removing reads that contained adapters or uncalled bases, had a mean Phred below 15, or lacked an exact match to the constant primer or identifier. High-quality paired reads were merged using COPE v1.2.5, and each unique nucleotide sequence was defined as a clonotype. Clonotypes were aligned to IMGT TRBV, TRBD and TRBJ reference segments using MiTCR v1.1. Analysis was restricted to V-J combinations with a frequency above 0.0001, which covered roughly 99% of repertoires. A TCS score was defined as the ratio between F50 (clonal expansion) and ExV (chaos), using BLOSUM62-based TCRdist between CDR3 peptides within each V-J. Welch's t-statistics and random forest reduced roughly 530 V-J features to 10 to 15, which were used in a naive Bayes classifier (R e1071). The public reads were quality trimmed at Q25 with fastp and then assembled into clones with MiXCR by TCRdb, keeping productive beta chains. Each record represents a unique CDR3 protein, reported with the most common genes and DNA among its rows. The V and J calls and clone size are TCRdb's, not the authors'. The table for this sample lists roughly 750,000 distinct CDR3 sequences; less than 20% of them were counted only once. The biggest ten clones account for over 7.5% of the sample.

Regarding this clonotype: Its antigen remains undetermined. Qualities for individual bases were not recorded, and no much larger clone is one base off.

V and J lose 7 bases and 5 bases, and a span of 11 bases separates them. The germline V gene encodes CDR1 LNHDA and CDR2 SQIVND (reference sequence). From the cysteine up to the phenylalanine, the CDR3 has a length of 13 residues. This entry keeps only the CDR3 DNA: 39 bases, framed from base 1. Graves' hyperthyroidism was defined as stable when no progression to ophthalmopathy occurred over 18 months of follow-up. The hyperthyroidism patients were between 18 and 65 years old and newly diagnosed, with a disease duration of less than 2 months. Patients with uncontrolled infections, other autoimmune diseases, pregnancy or lactation were excluded. Diagnoses were established on the basis of clinical symptoms, serum thyroxine and TRAb, thyroid ultrasound, and orbital computed tomography. PBMCs were separated from under 12 ml of fresh peripheral blood using Ficoll-Paque density gradient centrifugation. Total RNA was extracted using Trizol reagent, and RNA quality was assessed on an Agilent 2100 Bioanalyzer.

This TCR was sampled from a man aged 18 to 35 with Graves' hyperthyroidism. The sample was blood. The rearrangement combines TRBV19 with TRBJ2-2; the D gene is perhaps TRBD2, from 6 matching bases. The nucleotides read TGTGCCAGTACCGGGAGTTGGACCGGGGAGCTGTTTTTT. Its amino acids are CASTGSWTGELFF.